This T cell receptor (beta chain) was captured by sequencing in a study of T cell responses to AZD1222 COVID-19 vaccine. The wider study: Investigators merged groups given second doses at roughly 4 or roughly 12 weeks. Overall study results and limits: Rises in breadth and depth of Spike-specific TCRs came after two AZD1222 doses.

In the case of this clone: Its antigen remains unidentified.

Method: immunoSEQ multiplex PCR; TCRdb's copy keeps in-frame clones and lacks some. Here the sample spans 100,000 to 150,000 clones, more than 75% being singletons. CDR3 length: 16 residues. V shed 5 bases and J 4 bases; nucleotides not matched to a gene: 4. Germline CDR1 SGHTA, CDR2 FQGNSA. The source is an adult in good health. The chain recombines TRBV7-2 with TRBJ1-6, with 11 bases that match TRBD1. Sequences were derived from peripheral blood, sampled on day 0 of AZD1222 vaccination. The CDR3 DNA sequence: TGTGCCAGCAGCCGGACAGGGGGCATATATAATTCACCCCTCCACTTT. Translated, it gives CASSRTGGIYNSPLHF. Full variable domain (outside the CDR3, taken from reference TRBV7-2 and TRBJ1-6): GAGVSQSPSNKVTEKGKDVELRCDPISGHTALYWYRQSLGQGLEFLIYFQGNSAPDKSGLPSDRFSAERTGGSVSTLTIQRTQQEDSAVYLCASSRTGGIYNSPLHFGNGTRLTVT.